These 5 T cell receptor beta chains were all obtained from the same sample, sequenced in a study of blood T cell repertoires in COVID-19. The table came from immunoSEQ multiplex PCR; TCRdb's copy has only in-frame clones and leaves some out. Among roughly 330,000 clones listed, 65% to 90% were seen once. The sequencing sample was made of PBMCs or T cells enriched from blood (not recorded which). The receptors were gathered from a young woman who had recovered from COVID-19.

V usage is TRBV19 and J usage is TRBJ1-5; D is possibly TRBD1 (5 bases). Germline-derived CDR1 and CDR2 are LNHDA and SQIVND (reference sequence). The CDR3 sequence is 16 residues long. The V end was cut by 5 bases, the J end by 2 bases, with 16 bases between. Here the CDR3 DNA reads TGTGCCAGTAGTCTCTTCGGGGGTTGGGGCAATCAGCCCCAGCATTTT. Translated: CASSLFGGWGNQPQHF.

V usage is TRBV9 and J usage is TRBJ2-1; maybe TRBD1 (5 bases). V was trimmed by 3 bases and J by 2 bases, leaving 9 bases between them. Germline loops: CDR1 SGDLS, CDR2 YYNGEE. The CDR3 has 14 amino acids. The CDR3 DNA reads TGTGCCAGCAGCGGGGGCGCCGCCTACAATGAGCAGTTCTTC. Its protein product is CASSGGAAYNEQFF.

This chain connects TRBV5-1 to TRBJ1-1, with D perhaps TRBD1 (6 bases). The CDR3 has 18 residues. Germline CDR1 and CDR2: SGHRS and YFSETQ. Trimming shortened V by 4 bases and J by 0 bases, and 22 bases separated the two germline ends. CDR3 sequence reads: CASSPQPAGVGMNTEAFF. The CDR3 DNA is TGCGCCAGCAGCCCTCAACCCGCAGGGGTCGGAATGAACACTGAAGCTTTCTTT. The whole variable domain, remainder taken from reference TRBV5-1 and TRBJ1-1, is KAGVTQTPRYLIKTRGQQVTLSCSPISGHRSVSWYQQTPGQGLQFLFEYFSETQRNKGNFPGRFSGRQFSNSRSEMNVSTLELGDSALYLCASSPQPAGVGMNTEAFFGQGTRLTVV.

The chain couples TRBV11-3 to TRBJ2-1; TRBD1 is a possible D gene (5 bases). V gave up 5 bases and J gave up 0 bases, with 17 bases separating them. Germline loops: CDR1 SGHNT, CDR2 YENEEA. CDR3 size: 17 residues. In DNA, the CDR3 is TGTGCCAGCAGCCCTGGATGGCGGCAGGGCTCCTACAATGAGCAGTTCTTC. This encodes CASSPGWRQGSYNEQFF. Looking up the rest from reference TRBV11-3 and TRBJ2-1 gives the full variable domain: EAGVVQSPRYKIIEKKQPVAFWCNPISGHNTLYWYLQNLGQGPELLIRYENEEAVDDSQLPKDRFSAERLKGVDSTLKIQPAELGDSAVYLCASSPGWRQGSYNEQFFGPGTRLTVL.

A remark on this clone: One end of the junction varies from germline; a read error may be responsible. The V and J genes are TRBV24-1 and TRBJ1-1, with TRBD1 as a possible D gene (6 bases). The CDR3 is 11 residues long. Germline values: CDR1 KGHDR, CDR2 SFDVKD. CDR3 nucleotides: TGTGCCACCAGTGATTTGAGGGGGGGTTATTTT. The encoded protein is CATSDLRGGYF.